The 20 T cell receptor beta chains reported below all come from one sample, sequenced in a study of T cell responses to AZD1222 COVID-19 vaccine. The protocol was immunoSEQ multiplex PCR, while the TCRdb copy is restricted to in-frame clones and leaves out a portion. The table has about 110,000 clones, around 87% seen once. Material: peripheral blood, obtained 28 days after the second AZD1222 dose. Every receptor here comes from an adult who received the AZD1222 COVID-19 vaccine.

This clone was detected ten times or more. The chain links TRBV6-1 to TRBJ1-3, with D possibly being TRBD1 (5 bases). This CDR3 has 16 amino acids. Germline CDR1 reads MNHNS; CDR2 reads SASEGT. Trimming took 0 bases from V and 0 from J, leaving 9 bases between them. The chain's CDR3 is CASSEAGDLSGNTIYF. The DNA for the CDR3 is TGTGCCAGCAGTGAAGCGGGGGACCTCTCTGGAAACACCATATATTTT.

This chain joins TRBV5-5 and TRBJ2-1; 10 nucleotides agree with TRBD2. The V segment lost 4 bases and the J segment 4 bases; nucleotides outside the gene matches: 5. Germline assignment: CDR1 SGHKS and CDR2 YYEKEE (reference sequence). This CDR3 comprises 15 residues. CDR3 protein: CASSPGLADYNEQFF. The DNA of the CDR3 is TGTGCCAGCAGCCCAGGACTAGCGGATTACAATGAGCAGTTCTTC.

The genes are TRBV5-1 and TRBJ2-2; TRBD1 matches 9 bases. CDR1 and CDR2 from the germline V gene are SGHRS and YFSETQ. J lost 5 bases, V lost 4 bases, and 3 bases had no gene match. CDR3 length: 14 amino acids. For the CDR3, the DNA is TGCGCCAGCAGCGCGGACAGGGGTACCGGGGAGCTGTTTTTT. The encoded protein is CASSADRGTGELFF. The whole variable domain, filled in from reference TRBV5-1 and TRBJ2-2, reads KAGVTQTPRYLIKTRGQQVTLSCSPISGHRSVSWYQQTPGQGLQFLFEYFSETQRNKGNFPGRFSGRQFSNSRSEMNVSTLELGDSALYLCASSADRGTGELFFGEGSRLTVL.

The rearrangement joins TRBV11-2 to TRBJ1-1; the D is unclear. The V gene's germline CDR1 is SGHAT and CDR2 FQNNGV. Trimming took 0 bases from V and 6 from J, leaving 2 bases between them. The CDR3 has 11 residues. The CDR3 coding sequence is TGTGCCAGCAGCTTAGAGGCTGAAGCTTTCTTT. Residues: CASSLEAEAFF.

This rearrangement joins TRBV7-9 to TRBJ2-7; a weak D match, TRBD1 (6 bases). V was shortened by 1 base and J by 5 bases, with 18 bases between the two germline ends. CDR1 and CDR2 (germline): SEHNR, FQNEAQ (reference sequence). The CDR3 is made up of 16 amino acids. CDR3 sequence reads: CASSLGTGLVPNEQYF. CDR3 sequence (DNA): TGTGCCAGCAGCTTAGGAACAGGGTTGGTTCCCAACGAGCAGTACTTC.

The V call is TRBV6-5, the J call TRBJ1-1; the D gene is possibly TRBD1 (5 bases). V was trimmed by 9 bases and J by 5 bases, leaving 19 bases between them. This CDR3 comprises 14 residues. Looked up from germline, CDR1 is MNHEY and CDR2 is SVGAGI. CDR3 sequence reads: CASRERGQNTEAFF. Written as DNA, the CDR3 is TGTGCCAGTAGAGAGCGCGGACAAAATACTGAAGCTTTCTTT.

The rearrangement uses TRBV20-1 and TRBJ2-1, with unresolved D. The CDR3 is made up of 15 amino acids. From germline, CDR1 is DFQATT and CDR2 SNEGSKA (reference sequence). Trimming stripped 3 bases from V and 6 bases from J, with 18 bases between. The chain's CDR3 is CSASDPARSVNEQFF. Written as DNA, the CDR3 is TGCAGTGCTAGTGATCCGGCTAGGTCTGTCAATGAGCAGTTCTTC.

V gene TRBV25-1 combines with J gene TRBJ1-2; maybe TRBD1 (5 bases). The CDR3 loop spans 15 amino acids. Germline CDR1 MGHDK, CDR2 SYGVNS. The ends were cut back, 1 base at V and 2 bases at J, with 11 bases in the middle. CDR3 sequence: CASSESGGTNYGYTF. The CDR3 nucleotides read TGTGCCAGCAGTGAATCGGGGGGAACAAACTATGGCTACACCTTC.

The chain carries TRBV18 and TRBJ2-3; TRBD1 might be the D (5 bases). The germline CDR1 and CDR2 sequences are KGHSH and LQKENI. V lost 2 bases to trimming and J lost 1 base, with 13 bases between them. This CDR3 region has 16 residues. The CDR3 DNA follows: TGTGCCAGCTCACCAATGCAGACAGCAGGCACAGATACGCAGTATTTT. This encodes CASSPMQTAGTDTQYF.

The chain has TRBV5-1 and TRBJ2-5; 16 nucleotides agree with TRBD2. V dropped 2 bases and J dropped 7; count of bases not matched to a gene: 8. This CDR3 has 17 amino acids. Germline V gives CDR1 SGHRS, CDR2 YFSETQ. This CDR3 is CASSFGSGTSGRGTQYF. The CDR3 DNA sequence: TGCGCCAGCAGCTTTGGGTCCGGGACTAGCGGGAGGGGGACCCAGTACTTC.

This clone was counted once. The chain uses TRBV5-1 and TRBJ2-7; 7 positions agree with TRBD2. Germline CDR1 and CDR2: SGHRS and YFSETQ. The length of the CDR3 is 14 residues. The V and J ends lost 0 bases and 4 bases, in that order; junction bases with no gene match: 4. CDR3 amino acids: CASSLGGSSYEQYF. Written as DNA, the CDR3 is TGCGCCAGCAGCTTGGGCGGGAGCTCATACGAGCAGTACTTC.

The J gene is TRBJ2-1, the V gene TRBV5-4, with D unclear. This CDR3 spans 15 amino acids. The ends were cut back, 0 bases at V and 2 bases at J, with 9 bases in the middle. Germline V lookup: CDR1 SGHNT, CDR2 YYREEE (reference sequence). CDR3 DNA: TGTGCCAGCAGCTTGGCCGAGAGTCCCTACAATGAGCAGTTCTTC. This encodes CASSLAESPYNEQFF.

The chain links TRBV6-5 to TRBJ2-7, with D unclear. Trimming removed 5 bases from V and 6 bases from J, with 11 bases in between. This CDR3 is built from 12 residues. Germline values: CDR1 MNHEY, CDR2 SVGAGI. The CDR3 here is CASSRTISEQYF. The CDR3 nucleotides are TGTGCCAGCAGTCGTACTATCTCCGAGCAGTACTTC.

CDR3 residues: CASSLSATTGGELFF. DNA for the CDR3: TGTGCCAGCAGCTTATCGGCCACCACCGGAGGGGAGCTGTTTTTT. The V call is TRBV7-7, the J call TRBJ2-2; D is ambiguous. The V and J ends lost 2 bases and 8 bases respectively, with 15 bases between them. This CDR3 contains 15 residues. Germline V gene lookup returns CDR1 SSHAT and CDR2 FNYEAQ (reference sequence).

The J gene is TRBJ2-2, the V gene TRBV7-9, with D unresolved. Per the germline V gene, CDR1 is SEHNR and CDR2 is FQNEAQ (reference sequence). V was trimmed by 5 bases and J by 4 bases, leaving 8 bases between them. The CDR3 spans 13 residues. The CDR3 sequence is CASSEMSTGELFF. CDR3 DNA: TGTGCCAGCAGCGAGATGAGCACCGGGGAGCTGTTTTTT.

CDR3 amino acids: CASSKGQGGVTEAFF. In DNA form, the CDR3 reads TGTGCCAGCAGCAAAGGACAGGGGGGTGTTACTGAAGCTTTCTTT. The chain carries TRBV11-2 and TRBJ1-1; TRBD1 aligns across 10 bases. J was trimmed by 5 bases and V by 5 bases; bases with no gene match: 8. The CDR3 is 15 amino acids. From germline, CDR1 is SGHAT and CDR2 FQNNGV.

This chain links TRBV28 with TRBJ2-2, with 7 positions matching TRBD1. CDR3 length: 16 residues. The germline V gene encodes CDR1 MDHEN and CDR2 SYDVKM. Trimming at V came to 2 bases and at J to 4 bases, leaving 7 bases not matched to a gene. In nucleotides, the CDR3 is TGTGCCAGCAGTTTAACAAGGGGGCCAGTCACCGGGGAGCTGTTTTTT. This translates into CASSLTRGPVTGELFF.

CDR3 residues: CASSLGTVNEQFF. For the CDR3, the DNA is TGTGCCAGTAGTCTCGGGACAGTAAATGAGCAGTTCTTC. The chain combines TRBV19 with TRBJ2-1; 7 nucleotides line up with TRBD1. The ends lost 5 bases at V and 7 bases at J; junction bases unmatched: 5. Per germline, CDR1 LNHDA and CDR2 SQIVND (reference sequence). The CDR3 is 13 amino acids.

This rearrangement joins TRBV12-3 or TRBV12-4 to TRBJ1-2; D call uncertain. The CDR3 runs to 13 residues. V shed 6 bases and J shed 8 bases, with 16 bases lying between them. The CDR3 sequence is CASSHSRNGGYTF. In DNA form, the CDR3 reads TGTGCCAGCAGCCATTCTCGGAACGGAGGCTACACCTTC.

This clone was recorded at least ten times. The V gene is TRBV14, the J gene TRBJ2-7; tentatively, D is TRBD2 (5 bases). The CDR3 contains 15 residues. Trimming left V 1 base short and J 2 bases short, with 12 bases between. The germline V gene encodes CDR1 SGHDN and CDR2 FVKESK. The CDR3, as DNA: TGTGCCAGCAGCCAAGGTTCGGGGTTCGCCTACGAGCAGTACTTC. Amino acid sequence: CASSQGSGFAYEQYF.